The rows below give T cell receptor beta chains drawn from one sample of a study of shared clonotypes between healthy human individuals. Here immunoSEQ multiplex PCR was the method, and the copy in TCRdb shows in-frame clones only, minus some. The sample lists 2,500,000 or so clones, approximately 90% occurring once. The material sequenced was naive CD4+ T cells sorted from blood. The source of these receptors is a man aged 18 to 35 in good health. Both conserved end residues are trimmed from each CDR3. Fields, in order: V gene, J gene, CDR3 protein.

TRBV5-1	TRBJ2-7	ASSSGQIYEQY
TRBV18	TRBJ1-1	ASSPMGGNTEAF
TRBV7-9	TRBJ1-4	ASSLGGQGYEKLF
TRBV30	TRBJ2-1	ASTEGGEQF
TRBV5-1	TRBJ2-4	ASSLSPDTNIQY
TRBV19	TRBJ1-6	ASDPGTGLSPLH
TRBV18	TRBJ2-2	ASSRSAQNTGELF
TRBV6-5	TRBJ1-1	ASSRGSPSEAF
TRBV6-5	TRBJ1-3	ASNQPGNTIY
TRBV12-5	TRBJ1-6	ASGRDRSGDNSPLH
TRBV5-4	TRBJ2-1	ASSAKTSGRYDEQF
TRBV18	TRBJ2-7	ASSSASYEQY
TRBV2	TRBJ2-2	ASSIGQGNTGELF
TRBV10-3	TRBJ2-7	ATGPSGWDEQY
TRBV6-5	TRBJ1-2	ASSQRNYGYT
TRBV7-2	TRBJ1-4	ASSPGTNGEKLF